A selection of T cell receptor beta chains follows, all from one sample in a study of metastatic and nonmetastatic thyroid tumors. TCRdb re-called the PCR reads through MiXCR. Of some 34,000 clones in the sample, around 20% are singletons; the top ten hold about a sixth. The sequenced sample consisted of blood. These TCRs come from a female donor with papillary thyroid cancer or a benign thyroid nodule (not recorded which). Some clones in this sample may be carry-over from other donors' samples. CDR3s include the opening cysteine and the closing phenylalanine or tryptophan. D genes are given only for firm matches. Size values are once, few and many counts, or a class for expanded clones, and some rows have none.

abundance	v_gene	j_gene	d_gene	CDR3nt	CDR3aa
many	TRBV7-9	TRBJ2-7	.	TGTGCCAGCAGCCAGGAGAGGACCCCTTCCTACGAGCAGTACTTC	CASSQERTPSYEQYF
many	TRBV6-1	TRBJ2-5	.	TGTGCCAGCAGCAAGCTATTGGGGTTCCAACACCAAGAGACCCAGTACTTC	CASSKLLGFQHQETQYF
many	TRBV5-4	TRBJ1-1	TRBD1	TGTGCCAGCAGCCAAACAGGGGGCACTGAAGCTTTCTTT	CASSQTGGTEAFF
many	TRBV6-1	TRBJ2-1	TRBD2	TGTGCCAGCAGTAATCTAGCGGGAGGTTACAATGAGCAGTTCTTC	CASSNLAGGYNEQFF
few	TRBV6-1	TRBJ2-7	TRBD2	TGTGCCAGCAGGGACGGACTAGCGGGAGGGCCTTTTTACGAGCAGTACTTC	CASRDGLAGGPFYEQYF
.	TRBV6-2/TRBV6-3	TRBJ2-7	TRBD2	TGTGCCAGCAGTTACCCTGTAGATGGGTCTAGCGGGAGCAAACACTACGAGCAGTACTTC	CASSYPVDGSSGSKHYEQYF
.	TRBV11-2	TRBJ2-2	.	TGTGCCAGTAGCCCAGGGGGAGGACAGGACCACACCGGGGAGCTGTTTTTT	CASSPGGGQDHTGELFF
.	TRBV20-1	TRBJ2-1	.	TGCAGTTCTAGAGATCTTGTGGCAGGACGGGGTGAGCAGTTCTTC	CSSRDLVAGRGEQFF
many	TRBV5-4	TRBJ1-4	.	TGTGCCAGCAGGTCTCAGGGGATAAGTGAAAAACTGTTTTTT	CASRSQGISEKLFF
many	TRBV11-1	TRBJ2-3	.	TGTGCCAGCAGCCCTCAGCGACTGGGCCAAGGCACAGATACGCAGTATTTT	CASSPQRLGQGTDTQYF
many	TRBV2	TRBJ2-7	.	TGTGCCAGCAGTGCGAGCTACGAGCAGTACTTC	CASSASYEQYF
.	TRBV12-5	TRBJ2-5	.	TGTGCTAGTGGTCCCTCTCCGGGGGCTAAGGAGGCCCAGTACTTC	CASGPSPGAKEAQYF
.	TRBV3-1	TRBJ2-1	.	TGTGCCAGCAGCCGCGGGATTTACAATGAGCAGTTCTTC	CASSRGIYNEQFF
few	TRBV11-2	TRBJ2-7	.	TGTGCCAGCAGCTTAGACAACGGATTGGCCGAGCAGTACTTC	CASSLDNGLAEQYF
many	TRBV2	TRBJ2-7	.	TGTGCCAGCGAACAGAGCTCCTACGAGCAGTACTTC	CASEQSSYEQYF
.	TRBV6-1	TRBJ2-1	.	TGTGCCAGAAGTGATAGGGCAGAGCCCAATGAGAAATTCTTC	CARSDRAEPNEKFF